Listed below are T cell receptor beta chains from one sample, sequenced in a study of beta chain features in type 1 diabetes. Some clones are missing from TCRdb's copy, which holds only in-frame ones; the method was immunoSEQ multiplex PCR. The sample has roughly 300,000 clones; 9.3% are singletons. Sequencing was done on a sample of central memory CD4+ T cells from blood. The receptors here all came from a man aged 25-45 years with type 1 diabetes. The CDR3 runs from the conserved cysteine through the conserved F or W. The D gene is left open where the match is weak. Only part of the rows carry a size: once, few, many, or a class if the clone is expanded.

j_call v_call d_call clone_size cdr3_aa cdr3_nt
TRBJ1-2 TRBV7-9 . few CASSLAAGYGYGYTF TGTGCCAGCAGCTTAGCGGCAGGGTACGGTTATGGCTACACCTTC
TRBJ1-4 TRBV7-9 . . CASSLRAGDEKLFF TGTGCCAGCAGCTTAAGGGCAGGGGATGAAAAACTGTTTTTT
TRBJ1-6 TRBV4-1 . . CASSQDREYSPLHF TGCGCCAGCAGCCAAGACAGGGAGTATTCACCCCTCCACTTT
TRBJ2-4 TRBV19 . many CASTPLESHIQYF TGTGCCAGTACCCCCCTAGAATCCCACATTCAGTACTTC
TRBJ1-4 TRBV5-1 TRBD1 . CASSEDRGGDVKLFF TGCGCCAGCAGCGAAGACAGGGGCGGGGATGTAAAACTGTTTTTT
TRBJ2-7 TRBV12-2 . . CASRLGWYYEQYF TGTGCAAGTCGCTTAGGATGGTATTACGAGCAGTACTTC
TRBJ2-6 TRBV28 TRBD2 many CATTGGAPGANVLTF TGTGCCACGACGGGGGGGGCCCCTGGGGCCAACGTCCTGACTTTC
TRBJ2-1 TRBV7-2 . . CASSSSGLEQFF TGTGCCAGCAGCTCCTCAGGGTTAGAGCAGTTCTTC
TRBJ2-5 TRBV9 . . CASSVGATETQYF TGTGCCAGCAGCGTGGGGGCCACAGAGACCCAGTACTTC
TRBJ2-5 TRBV7-2 . few CASSFAGYGETQYF TGTGCCAGCAGCTTCGCGGGTTACGGGGAGACCCAGTACTTC
TRBJ2-2 TRBV9 . . CASSVVSGGKLFF TGTGCCAGCAGCGTAGTTTCGGGGGGCAAGCTGTTTTTT
TRBJ2-6 TRBV2 . few CASGTGSGANVLTF TGTGCCAGCGGGACGGGCTCTGGGGCCAACGTCCTGACTTTC
TRBJ2-3 TRBV9 . . CASSRTNAGTDTQYF TGTGCCAGCAGCCGCACCAACGCAGGGACAGATACGCAGTATTTT
TRBJ2-1 TRBV5-6 . few CASSNPGPEQFF TGTGCCAGCAGCAACCCTGGGCCTGAGCAGTTCTTC
TRBJ2-2 TRBV9 . few CASRPGGPGRELFF TGTGCCAGCCGCCCCGGGGGGCCAGGGCGGGAGCTGTTTTTT
TRBJ2-2 TRBV30 . many CAWSKGEYTGELFF TGTGCCTGGAGTAAGGGGGAATACACCGGGGAGCTGTTTTTT
TRBJ1-1 TRBV6-5 . . CASLDTEAFF TGTGCCAGTTTAGACACTGAAGCTTTCTTT
TRBJ2-3 TRBV7-9 . . CASSLGITDTQYF TGTGCCAGCAGCTTAGGGATAACAGATACGCAGTATTTT
TRBJ1-2 TRBV5-6 . few CASSLVREPWGYTF TGTGCCAGCAGCTTGGTACGGGAACCCTGGGGCTACACCTTC
TRBJ2-4 TRBV4-1 TRBD2 . CASSQAHLAGGDIQYF TGCGCCAGCAGCCAGGCTCACCTAGCGGGGGGTGACATTCAGTACTTC
TRBJ1-6 TRBV7-9 TRBD1 few CASRYQGQTNSPLHF TGTGCCAGCAGGTACCAGGGACAGACCAATTCACCCCTCCACTTT
TRBJ2-1 TRBV7-8 . . CASSSPIGNNEQFF TGTGCCAGCAGCTCACCAATCGGAAACAATGAGCAGTTCTTC
TRBJ1-1 TRBV7-9 TRBD1 . CASSTGTGGKGTEAFF TGTGCCAGCAGTACCGGGACAGGGGGTAAAGGCACTGAAGCTTTCTTT